Included here is one TCR beta chain sequence, with context. Its antigen remains unidentified. V was cut by 4 bases and J by 7 bases, with 13 bases left in between. Per germline, CDR1 SGHTA and CDR2 FQGNSA. The length of the CDR3 is 14 residues. The PCR employed 60 Vbeta primers together with 13 Jbeta primers. The data were produced by immunoSEQ multiplex PCR, yet TCRdb's version contains in-frame clones alone and is incomplete. The sample yields about 120,000 clones, 77% seen once. The data were obtained in a study of cytomegalovirus exposure and HLA in healthy donors. Study conclusions and caveats: Cytomegalovirus-associated TCR beta chains were listed, numbering roughly 150. One variant, a missense change in DCLRE1C, was linked in a later analysis to TCR beta V- and J-gene trimming.

The receptor comes from a man aged 35-49 years in good health and CMV-seropositive. Sequencing input: PBMCs. The chain links TRBV7-2 to TRBJ1-4, with D possibly matching TRBD1 (6 bases). DNA for the CDR3: TGTGCCAGCAGCTCCACAGGGAGTAGTGAAAAACTGTTTTTT. Amino acids: CASSSTGSSEKLFF.